What follows is one T cell receptor beta chain and its context. The antigen is not known. The protocol was immunoSEQ multiplex PCR, while the TCRdb copy is restricted to in-frame clones and leaves out a portion. The sample includes approximately 20,000 clones, over 95% of them seen just once. The record originates from a study of monozygotic twins with cystic fibrosis. The study's findings and limits: Monozygotic CF twins shared more identical nucleotide clonotypes than unrelated patients. In this small cohort, shared CDR3 numbers showed no association with age, concordance or disease severity. The repertoire was suggested to be naive-dominated, clonality median roughly 0.0089. V usage most resembled the co-twin in 13 of 16 pairs.

Trimming at V came to 4 bases and at J to 5 bases, leaving 6 bases not matched to a gene. The CDR3 sequence is 14 residues long. The germline CDR1 and CDR2 sequences are LGHNA and YSLEER. This TCR derives from a girl under 18 with cystic fibrosis. The sample taken for sequencing was blood. The chain is built from TRBV4-3 and TRBJ1-1, with 8 positions matching TRBD1. Here the CDR3 DNA reads TGCGCCAGCAGCCTTGACAGGGGTGAGACTGAAGCTTTCTTT. This encodes CASSLDRGETEAFF.